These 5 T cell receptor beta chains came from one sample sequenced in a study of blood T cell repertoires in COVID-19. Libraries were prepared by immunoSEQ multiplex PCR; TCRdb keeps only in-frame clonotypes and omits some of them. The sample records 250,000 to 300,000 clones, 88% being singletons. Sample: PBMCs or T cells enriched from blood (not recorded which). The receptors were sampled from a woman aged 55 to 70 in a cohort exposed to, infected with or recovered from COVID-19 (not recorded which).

CDR3 amino acids: CASLSGSPSIEQFF. DNA of the CDR3: TGTGCCAGCTTAAGCGGGAGCCCGTCCATTGAGCAGTTCTTC. The J gene is TRBJ2-1, the V gene TRBV2; 8 bases map to TRBD2. The CDR3 loop spans 14 amino acids. Trimming removed 8 bases from V and 9 bases from J; junction bases left unmatched: 12. Germline V gene lookup returns CDR1 SNHLY and CDR2 FYNNEI.

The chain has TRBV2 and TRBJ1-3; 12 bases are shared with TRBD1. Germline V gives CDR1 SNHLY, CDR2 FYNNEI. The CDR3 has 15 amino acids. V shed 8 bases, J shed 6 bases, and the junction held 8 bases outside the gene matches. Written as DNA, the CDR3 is TGTGCCAGCTTTGTTGGGACAGGGGGCAAAAACACCATATATTTT. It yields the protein CASFVGTGGKNTIYF.

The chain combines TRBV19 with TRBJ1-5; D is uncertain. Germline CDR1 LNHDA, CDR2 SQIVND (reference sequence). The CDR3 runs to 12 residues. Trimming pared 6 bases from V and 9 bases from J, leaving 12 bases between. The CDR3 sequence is CASSGSRGPQHF. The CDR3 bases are TGTGCCAGTAGCGGGAGTCGGGGGCCCCAGCATTTT. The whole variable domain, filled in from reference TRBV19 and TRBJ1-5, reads DGGITQSPKYLFRKEGQNVTLSCEQNLNHDAMYWYRQDPGQGLRLIYYSQIVNDFQKGDIAEGYSVSREKKESFPLTVTSAQKNPTAFYLCASSGSRGPQHFGDGTRLSIL.

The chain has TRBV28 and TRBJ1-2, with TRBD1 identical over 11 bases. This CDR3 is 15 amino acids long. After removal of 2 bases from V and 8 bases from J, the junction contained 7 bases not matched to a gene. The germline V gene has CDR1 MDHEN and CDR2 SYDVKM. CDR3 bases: TGTGCCAGCAGTTTAAGTGGACAGGGGGCTGGGGGCTACACCTTC. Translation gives CASSLSGQGAGGYTF.

In nucleotides, the CDR3 is TGTGCCTGGAGTGATGTAGCGGGAGGTCGCTACGAGCAGTACTTC. Amino acid sequence: CAWSDVAGGRYEQYF. This rearrangement joins TRBV30 to TRBJ2-7; 10 bases match TRBD2. V shed 1 base, J shed 3 bases, and the junction held 6 bases outside the gene matches. CDR1 and CDR2 from the germline V gene are GTSNPN and SVGIG (reference sequence). The length of the CDR3 is 15 residues.